Listed below are T cell receptor beta chains from one sample, sequenced in a study of CD8 T cells in ankylosing spondylitis. Each CDR3 protein gets one entry after TCRdb re-called the 5' RACE reads with MiXCR. The sample contains 100,000 or so distinct CDR3 sequences, roughly 8.8% of which appear only once. What was sequenced was blood, either unsorted or a sorted T cell fraction (not recorded which). The receptors derive from a male donor with ankylosing spondylitis. CDR3s leave out the opening cysteine and the closing phenylalanine or tryptophan. Fields, in order: clone size, V gene, CDR3 protein. Not all rows give a size; the values are once, few, many and, for expanded clones, a class.

clone size: -; V gene: TRBV12-3/TRBV12-4; CDR3 protein: ASSFNGLNEQF
clone size: few; V gene: TRBV13; CDR3 protein: ASSLEGDYEQY
clone size: many; V gene: TRBV27; CDR3 protein: ASSSGNEQF
clone size: -; V gene: TRBV20-1; CDR3 protein: SASTGWFYEQY
clone size: many; V gene: TRBV9; CDR3 protein: ASSPSSYEQY
clone size: few; V gene: TRBV20-1; CDR3 protein: SADQGLEQY
clone size: few; V gene: TRBV24-1; CDR3 protein: ATSDPPGEGVETQY
clone size: few; V gene: TRBV6-5; CDR3 protein: ASSYGRGGSYNEQF
clone size: -; V gene: TRBV24-1; CDR3 protein: ATTDGSNQPQH
clone size: few; V gene: TRBV3-1; CDR3 protein: ASSQEWTGHAGETQY
clone size: -; V gene: TRBV30; CDR3 protein: AWSASGTGLGQPQH
clone size: many; V gene: TRBV7-9; CDR3 protein: ASSGTSGRLTEQF
clone size: few; V gene: TRBV27; CDR3 protein: ASIAGTSGISSYNEQF
clone size: -; V gene: TRBV21-1; CDR3 protein: ASSKGGASYNEQF
clone size: -; V gene: TRBV11-2; CDR3 protein: ASGPPGLFTDTQY
clone size: few; V gene: TRBV10-3; CDR3 protein: AISEPGLAGGVDTQY
clone size: few; V gene: TRBV7-2; CDR3 protein: ASSLGNLNTEAF
clone size: -; V gene: TRBV7-9; CDR3 protein: ASSLEGLGAF
clone size: few; V gene: TRBV4-2; CDR3 protein: ASSQQRTDNSPLH
clone size: -; V gene: TRBV7-9; CDR3 protein: ASSIIAGGPDEQY
clone size: many; V gene: TRBV12-3/TRBV12-4; CDR3 protein: ASSPAGGPSGELF
clone size: -; V gene: TRBV6-2/TRBV6-3; CDR3 protein: ASSYSPDSLYQPQH
clone size: many; V gene: TRBV4-1; CDR3 protein: ASSQDRGIPYNEQF
clone size: -; V gene: TRBV13; CDR3 protein: ASSLGLGAEQY
clone size: few; V gene: TRBV19; CDR3 protein: ASSIQGLAGGTQETQY
clone size: many; V gene: TRBV20-1; CDR3 protein: SARASGLGVNEQF
clone size: few; V gene: TRBV4-1; CDR3 protein: ASSPPARATEAF
clone size: -; V gene: TRBV12-5; CDR3 protein: ASATGYQETQY